This TCR beta chain was captured by sequencing in a study of T cells after yellow fever vaccination. The wider study: Fractions of low cell number were prepared using SMART-Seq v4 Ultra Low Input.

TCRdb processed the 5' RACE reads anew with MiXCR; each CDR3 protein has one entry. The sample has approximately 130,000 distinct CDR3 sequences; roughly 15% are singletons. Germline V gene data show CDR1 as MNHEY and CDR2 as SVGEGT. The CDR3 loop spans 13 amino acids. V dropped 2 bases and J dropped 3 bases, with 5 bases sitting between them. This clonotype was counted only a few times. This rearrangement joins TRBV6-2 or TRBV6-3 to TRBJ1-5; D remains ambiguous. The origin of this receptor is a man in his late teens or twenties who received the YFV17D yellow fever vaccine. This specimen consisted of CD8+ T cells sorted from PBMCs, obtained 5 days after the yellow fever booster vaccination. In nucleotides, the CDR3 is TGTGCCAGCAGTTACCGATTCAATCAGCCCCAGCATTTT. Protein: CASSYRFNQPQHF.